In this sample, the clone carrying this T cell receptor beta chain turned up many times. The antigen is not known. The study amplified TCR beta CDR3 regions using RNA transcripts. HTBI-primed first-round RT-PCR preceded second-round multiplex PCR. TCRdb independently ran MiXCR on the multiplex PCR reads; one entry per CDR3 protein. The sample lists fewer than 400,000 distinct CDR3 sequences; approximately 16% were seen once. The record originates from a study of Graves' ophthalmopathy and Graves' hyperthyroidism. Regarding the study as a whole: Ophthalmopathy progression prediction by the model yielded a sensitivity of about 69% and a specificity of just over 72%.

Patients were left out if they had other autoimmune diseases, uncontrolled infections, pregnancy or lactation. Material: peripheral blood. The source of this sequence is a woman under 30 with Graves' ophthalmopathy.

The CDR3 region has the DNA TGTGCCAGCGGAAACAGGGAATACGAGCAGTACTTC. This sequence encodes CASGNREYEQYF. V usage is TRBV28 and J usage is TRBJ2-7; D is perhaps TRBD1 (6 bases). CDR1 and CDR2 (germline): MDHEN, SYDVKM. V shed 8 bases and J shed 4 bases, with 12 bases lying between them. The CDR3 sequence is 12 residues long.